The sequence of this T cell receptor beta chain was determined in a study of T cells after yellow fever vaccination. Study-wide background: Fractions of limited cellularity were prepared by means of SMART-Seq v4 Ultra Low Input.

At least ten counts were recorded for this clonotype. Its antigen remains unknown. Study-wide results and caveats: From the bulk population, abundant clonotypes could contaminate and appear within FACS-sorted repertoires. Peak timing came faster in the weaker secondary response, day 5 versus 15. Post-booster samples contained most primary-vaccination clones (approximately 95% CD4, roughly 88% CD8).

CDR1 LNHNV and CDR2 YYDKDF come from the germline V gene (reference sequence). This CDR3 spans 13 amino acids. Trimming left V 1 base short and J 4 bases short, with 7 bases between. TCRdb processed the 5' RACE reads anew with MiXCR; each CDR3 protein has one entry. The sample consists of some 350,000 distinct CDR3 sequences, approximately 3.9% of them appearing once. This receptor was taken from a man between 18 and 29 years old who received the YFV17D yellow fever vaccine. The sample consisted of PBMCs, taken 5 days after the yellow fever booster vaccination. The V and J genes are TRBV15 and TRBJ2-5; perhaps TRBD2 as D (6 bases). CDR3: CATSRGLGETQYF. The CDR3 DNA follows: TGTGCCACCAGCAGAGGACTAGGAGAGACCCAGTACTTC. The whole variable domain, remainder taken from reference TRBV15 and TRBJ2-5, is DAMVIQNPRYQVTQFGKPVTLSCSQTLNHNVMYWYQQKSSQAPKLLFHYYDKDFNNEADTPDNFQSRRPNTSFCFLDIRSPGLGDTAMYLCATSRGLGETQYFGPGTRLLVL.